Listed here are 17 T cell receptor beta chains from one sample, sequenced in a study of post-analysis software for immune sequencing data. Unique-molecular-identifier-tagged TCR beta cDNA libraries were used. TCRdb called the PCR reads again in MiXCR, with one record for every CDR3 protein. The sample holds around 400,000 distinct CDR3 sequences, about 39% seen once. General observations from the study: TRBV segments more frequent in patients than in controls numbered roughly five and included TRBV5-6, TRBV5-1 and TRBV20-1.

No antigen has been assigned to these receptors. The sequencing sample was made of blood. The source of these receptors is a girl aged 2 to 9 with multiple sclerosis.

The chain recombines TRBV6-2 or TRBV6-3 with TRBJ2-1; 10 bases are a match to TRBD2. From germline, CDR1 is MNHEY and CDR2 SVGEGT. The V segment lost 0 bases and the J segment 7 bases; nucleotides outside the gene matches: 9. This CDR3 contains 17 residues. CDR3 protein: CASSYSFWTSGPNEQFF. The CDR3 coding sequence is TGTGCCAGCAGTTACTCGTTTTGGACTAGCGGTCCTAATGAGCAGTTCTTC.

The DNA of the CDR3 is TGTGCCAGCAGCTCGGACAGAGGGGCCTATGGCTACACCTTC. As protein: CASSSDRGAYGYTF. The chain couples TRBV11-2 to TRBJ1-2; D is perhaps TRBD1 (6 bases). The CDR3 loop spans 14 amino acids. In germline, CDR1 is SGHAT, CDR2 FQNNGV. V shed 4 bases and J shed 4 bases, with 13 bases lying between them.

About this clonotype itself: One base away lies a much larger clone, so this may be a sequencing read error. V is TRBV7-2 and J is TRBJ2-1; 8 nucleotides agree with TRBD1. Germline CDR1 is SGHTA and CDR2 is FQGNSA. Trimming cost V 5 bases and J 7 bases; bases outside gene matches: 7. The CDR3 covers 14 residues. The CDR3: CASSTWTGWNEQFF. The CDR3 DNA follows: TGTGCCAGCAGCACTTGGACAGGGTGGAATGAGCAGTTCTTC.

CDR3 bases: TGTGCCAGCAGCGTAGGCAGGGGCAGCGAGCAGTACGTC. Translation gives CASSVGRGSEQYV. This chain joins TRBV9 and TRBJ2-7; the D gene is possibly TRBD1 (6 bases). The ends were cut back, 0 bases at V and 6 bases at J, with 10 bases in the middle. CDR3 length equals 13 residues. Per germline, CDR1 SGDLS and CDR2 YYNGEE.

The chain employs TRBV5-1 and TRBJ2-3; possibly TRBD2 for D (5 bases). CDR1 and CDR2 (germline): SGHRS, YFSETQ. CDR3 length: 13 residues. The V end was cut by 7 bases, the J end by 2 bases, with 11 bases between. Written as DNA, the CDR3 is TGCGCCAGCGTTGGGAGTTCCACAGATACGCAGTATTTT. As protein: CASVGSSTDTQYF.

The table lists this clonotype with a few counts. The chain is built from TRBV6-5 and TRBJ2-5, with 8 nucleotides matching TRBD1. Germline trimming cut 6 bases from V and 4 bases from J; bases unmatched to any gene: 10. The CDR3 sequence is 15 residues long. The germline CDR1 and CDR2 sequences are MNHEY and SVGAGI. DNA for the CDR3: TGTGCCAGCAGCCGGCAAAGGACAGGGCGAGAGACCCAGTACTTC. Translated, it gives CASSRQRTGRETQYF.

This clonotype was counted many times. CDR3 region: CSVGGRATYGYTF. The CDR3 coding sequence is TGCAGCGTTGGTGGCAGGGCGACGTATGGCTACACCTTC. V and J are TRBV29-1 and TRBJ1-2, with D perhaps TRBD1 (5 bases). Germline V gene lookup returns CDR1 SQVTM and CDR2 ANQGSEA. The V end was cut by 4 bases, the J end by 5 bases, with 14 bases between. This CDR3 spans 13 amino acids.

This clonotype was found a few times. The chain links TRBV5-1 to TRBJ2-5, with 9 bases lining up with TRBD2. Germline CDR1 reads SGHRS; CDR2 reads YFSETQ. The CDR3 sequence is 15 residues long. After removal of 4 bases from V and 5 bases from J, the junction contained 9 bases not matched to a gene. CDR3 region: CASSGEAGGFETQYF. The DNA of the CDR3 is TGCGCCAGCAGCGGAGAAGCGGGAGGCTTTGAGACCCAGTACTTC. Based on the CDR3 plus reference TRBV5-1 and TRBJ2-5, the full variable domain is KAGVTQTPRYLIKTRGQQVTLSCSPISGHRSVSWYQQTPGQGLQFLFEYFSETQRNKGNFPGRFSGRQFSNSRSEMNVSTLELGDSALYLCASSGEAGGFETQYFGPGTRLLVL.

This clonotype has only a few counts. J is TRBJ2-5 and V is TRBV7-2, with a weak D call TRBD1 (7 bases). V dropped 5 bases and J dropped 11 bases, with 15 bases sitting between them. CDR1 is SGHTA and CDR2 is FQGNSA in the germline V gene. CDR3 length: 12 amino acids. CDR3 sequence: CASSQGGGGQYF. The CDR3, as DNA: TGTGCCAGCAGCCAGGGGGGAGGAGGGCAGTACTTC.

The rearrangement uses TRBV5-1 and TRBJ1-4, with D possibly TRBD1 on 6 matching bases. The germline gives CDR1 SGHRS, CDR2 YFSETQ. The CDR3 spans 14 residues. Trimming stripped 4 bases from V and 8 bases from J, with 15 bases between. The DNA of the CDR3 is TGCGCCAGCAGCCAGTCCGGGACAATGGAAAAACTGTTTTTT. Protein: CASSQSGTMEKLFF.

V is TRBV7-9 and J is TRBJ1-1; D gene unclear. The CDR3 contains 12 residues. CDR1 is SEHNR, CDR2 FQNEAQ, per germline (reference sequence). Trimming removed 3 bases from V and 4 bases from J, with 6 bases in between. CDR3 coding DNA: TGTGCCAGCAGCTTTGATGGCACTGAAGCTTTCTTT. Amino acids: CASSFDGTEAFF.

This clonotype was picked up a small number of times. DNA for the CDR3: TGTGCCATCAGTGTTGATGAATTTCAGGAAAAACTGTTTTTT. As protein: CAISVDEFQEKLFF. The chain combines TRBV10-3 with TRBJ1-4; D is unresolved. The ends were cut back, 4 bases at V and 8 bases at J, with 14 bases in the middle. From germline, CDR1 is ENHRY and CDR2 SYGVKD. CDR3 length: 14 residues.

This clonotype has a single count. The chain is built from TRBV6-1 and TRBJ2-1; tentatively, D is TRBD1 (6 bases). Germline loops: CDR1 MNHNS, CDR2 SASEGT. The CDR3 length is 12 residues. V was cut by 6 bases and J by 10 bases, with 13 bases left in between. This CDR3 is CASRAGTHEQFF. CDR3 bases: TGTGCCAGCAGGGCCGGGACACACGAGCAGTTCTTC.

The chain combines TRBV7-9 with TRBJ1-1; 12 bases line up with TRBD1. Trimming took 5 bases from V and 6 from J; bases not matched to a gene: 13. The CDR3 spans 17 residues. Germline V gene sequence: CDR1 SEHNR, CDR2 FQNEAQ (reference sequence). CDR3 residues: CASSPLRWDRGHAEAFF. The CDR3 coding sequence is TGTGCCAGCAGCCCGCTTAGATGGGACAGGGGGCACGCTGAAGCTTTCTTT.

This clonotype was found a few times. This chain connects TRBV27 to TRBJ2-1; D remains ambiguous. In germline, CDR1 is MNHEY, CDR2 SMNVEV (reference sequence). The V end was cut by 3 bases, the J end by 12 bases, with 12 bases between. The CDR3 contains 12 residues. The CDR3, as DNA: TGTGCCAGCAGTTTCCCCGGGCAGCCGCAGTTCTTC. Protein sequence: CASSFPGQPQFF.

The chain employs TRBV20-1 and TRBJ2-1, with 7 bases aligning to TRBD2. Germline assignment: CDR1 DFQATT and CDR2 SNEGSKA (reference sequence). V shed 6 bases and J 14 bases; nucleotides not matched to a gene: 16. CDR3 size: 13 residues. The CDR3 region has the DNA TGCAGTGCCCGTTCCAGTCTAGCGGCGAGAGAGTTCTTC. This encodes CSARSSLAAREFF.

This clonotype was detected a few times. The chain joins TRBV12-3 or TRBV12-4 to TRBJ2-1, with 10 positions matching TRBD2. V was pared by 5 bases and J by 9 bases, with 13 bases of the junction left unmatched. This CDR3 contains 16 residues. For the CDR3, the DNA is TGTGCCAGCAGTCAGTCCTCCGGGACTAGCGAGGGTGAGCAGTTCTTC. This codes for CASSQSSGTSEGEQFF.